This is a list of T cell receptor beta chains from one sample in a study of shared clonotypes between healthy human individuals. Some clones are missing from TCRdb's copy, which holds only in-frame ones; the method was immunoSEQ multiplex PCR. The sample holds approximately 600,000 clones; 90% to 95% are singletons and the top ten take about 0.11%. Sequenced input: naive CD8+ T cells sorted from blood. The source is a woman under 40 in good health. Both conserved end residues are part of each CDR3. The size field is filled for only some rows; it gives once, few, many or a size class.

>TRBV4-1|once
CASSQGKREVPTDTQYF
>TRBV5-4|.
CASLGQGSFWEQFF
>TRBV29-1|.
CSVDGGRAREQYF
>TRBV7-9|.
CASSRGGEETQYF
>TRBV7-6|.
CASSLAVGRNNEQFF
>TRBV6-5|.
CASSPGSYNEQFF
>TRBV19|.
CASSTGAGEQYF
>TRBV27|.
CASSFGASYEQYF
>TRBV4-1|.
CASSTQTAWGEKLFF
>TRBV13|.
CASSLVPGDGEQYF
>TRBV27|.
CASSGRTYNEQFF
>TRBV27|.
CASSREQGRGRSNQPQHF
>TRBV7-8|once
CASSLVPIRDPGMPHQPQHF
>TRBV14|.
CASSQWSARTHGTDTQYF
>TRBV11-1|.
CASSFDNYGYTF
>TRBV11-2|once
CASSLGSGYEQYF
>TRBV7-9|.
CASSPDRTSHEQYF
>TRBV9|.
CASSTRWVPKESYNEQFF
>TRBV4-1|.
CASSQAASYEQYF
>TRBV13|.
CASSLDSSYEQYF
>TRBV19|.
CASSTADRGIFAGELFF
>TRBV7-6|.
CASSSAEVGYEQYF
>TRBV7-9|.
CASSSRGATLEQYF
>TRBV9|.
CATGPANTGELFF
>TRBV7-9|once
CASSSFSGRAYNEQFF
>TRBV27|.
CASSVGEVNEQFF